The 4 T cell receptor beta chains in this list originate from one sample, sequenced in a study of blood T cell repertoires in COVID-19. Profiled with immunoSEQ multiplex PCR; TCRdb holds only in-frame clones, not every one. The table shows some 700,000 clones, with about 90% occurring only once. Sequenced sample: peripheral blood. The receptors come from a woman between 18 and 29 years old with acute or convalescent COVID-19.

V gene TRBV6-6 combines with J gene TRBJ1-5; D may be TRBD1 (5 bases). The CDR3 covers 14 residues. CDR1 is MNHNY and CDR2 is SVGAGI in the germline V gene (reference sequence). V was pared by 7 bases and J by 7 bases, with 17 bases between. Here the CDR3 reads CASNQPGEGQPQHF. The CDR3 coding sequence is TGTGCCAGCAACCAGCCCGGGGAGGGGCAGCCCCAGCATTTT.

This clone was observed a handful of times. This rearrangement joins TRBV18 to TRBJ1-2; D ambiguous. The V and J ends lost 1 base and 2 bases respectively, with 17 bases between them. This CDR3 spans 17 amino acids. Germline V gives CDR1 KGHSH, CDR2 LQKENI. The DNA of the CDR3 is TGTGCCAGCTCACCACGGTTAGGGAGAGAAGCGAACTATGGCTACACCTTC. As protein: CASSPRLGREANYGYTF.

The rearrangement uses TRBV29-1 and TRBJ1-2; D not certain. Germline CDR1 SQVTM, CDR2 ANQGSEA. Trimming took off 4 bases at V and 8 bases at J, with 14 bases between the two ends. The CDR3 has 12 residues. DNA for the CDR3: TGCAGCGTTGTTGAGGCGTCAAGAGGCTACACCTTC. Its protein is CSVVEASRGYTF. Looking up the rest from reference TRBV29-1 and TRBJ1-2 gives the full variable domain: SAVISQKPSRDICQRGTSLTIQCQVDSQVTMMFWYRQQPGQSLTLIATANQGSEATYESGFVIDKFPISRPNLTFSTLTVSNMSPEDSSIYLCSVVEASRGYTFGSGTRLTVV.

This clone came up a few times. The rearrangement joins TRBV12-3 or TRBV12-4 to TRBJ1-1; 7 bases are a match to TRBD1. The V and J ends lost 7 bases and 4 bases, in that order; junction bases with no gene match: 3. This CDR3 comprises 12 residues. CDR3 region: CASTSGGTEAFF. CDR3 DNA sequence: TGTGCCAGCACCTCAGGGGGCACTGAAGCTTTCTTT.